This T cell receptor (beta chain) appears in the sequencing data of a study of T cells after posttransplantation cyclophosphamide. Study-wide results and caveats: Skin or GI-infiltrating T cells shared few TRB sequences with blood.

This clone was seen repeatedly, ten times or more. The antigen remains undetermined. The assay was immunoSEQ multiplex PCR, and TCRdb's table has in-frame clones only and misses some. The data show around 34,000 clones, with none appearing a single time. The V gene's germline CDR1 is SGHRS and CDR2 YFSETQ. This CDR3 has 14 amino acids. Trimming at V came to 2 bases and at J to 4 bases, leaving 5 bases not matched to a gene. The specimen sequenced was PBMCs. The source of this sequence is a man aged 50 to 60 in good health, CMV-negative, and a related stem cell transplant donor. This chain links TRBV5-1 with TRBJ2-7, with 8 bases identical to TRBD2. The CDR3 DNA follows: TGCGCCAGCAGCTTAACTAGCGGATCTTACGAGCAGTACTTC. Amino acids: CASSLTSGSYEQYF.